This entry lists 9 T cell receptor beta chains sequenced from one sample in a study of T-cell reconstitution after alpha-beta-depleted transplantation in children. TCRbeta library construction was performed incorporating unique molecular identifiers. TCRdb re-called the PCR reads with MiXCR, one entry per CDR3 protein. The table records 350,000 to 500,000 distinct CDR3 sequences, 43% of them present only once. The starting material was PBMCs, obtained before TCRalphabeta/CD19-depleted stem cell transplant. The receptor source for this set is a girl aged 2 to 9 with aplastic anemia, due to receive a stem cell transplant.

In its sample, this clonotype was seen a few times. The chain has TRBV28 and TRBJ2-3; 8 positions agree with TRBD1. The CDR3 sequence is 16 residues long. V was pared by 6 bases and J by 1 base, with 9 bases of the junction left unmatched. Germline-derived CDR1 and CDR2 are MDHEN and SYDVKM. The CDR3 DNA follows: TGTGCCAGCAGCTCCCCCGCAGGGGGCGGCACAGATACGCAGTATTTT. It is translated as CASSSPAGGGTDTQYF.

The table lists this clonotype with many counts. J is TRBJ1-5 and V is TRBV20-1; perhaps TRBD1 as D (6 bases). This CDR3 is built from 11 residues. The germline CDR1 and CDR2 sequences are DFQATT and SNEGSKA (reference sequence). In DNA, the CDR3 is TGCAGCACGGGACAAAATCAGCCCCAGCATTTT. It yields the protein CSTGQNQPQHF.

J is TRBJ2-7 and V is TRBV5-1, with 10 bases fitting TRBD2. The CDR3 covers 16 residues. Germline V gene sequence: CDR1 SGHRS, CDR2 YFSETQ. Trimming at V came to 0 bases and at J to 4 bases, leaving 7 bases not matched to a gene. The chain's CDR3 is CASSLDARTSGYEQYF. DNA for the CDR3: TGCGCCAGCAGCTTGGACGCTAGGACTAGCGGATACGAGCAGTACTTC.

V and J are TRBV28 and TRBJ1-1; 10 nucleotides align to TRBD1. V shed 0 bases and J 3 bases; nucleotides not matched to a gene: 1. Per the germline V gene, CDR1 is MDHEN and CDR2 is SYDVKM. The length of the CDR3 is 15 residues. The CDR3 loop is CASSLWGTGDTEAFF. The CDR3 DNA follows: TGTGCCAGCAGTTTATGGGGGACAGGGGACACTGAAGCTTTCTTT.

The chain recombines TRBV6-1 with TRBJ1-2, with D maybe TRBD1 (6 bases). There are 15 residues in the CDR3. Trimming removed 7 bases from V and 0 bases from J, with 15 bases in between. Per germline, CDR1 MNHNS and CDR2 SASEGT. The CDR3 nucleotides read TGTGCCAGCATCTATGGGGGGGCTACTAACTATGGCTACACCTTC. Translated, it gives CASIYGGATNYGYTF.

This sequence joins TRBV7-2 and TRBJ1-5, with a tentative D call TRBD1 (5 bases). This CDR3 contains 14 residues. V lost 5 bases, J lost 6 bases, and 14 bases lay in between. The germline V gene has CDR1 SGHTA and CDR2 FQGNSA. The CDR3, as DNA: TGTGCCAGCAGCCCCGCCTCGGGGGGTCAGCCCCAGCATTTT. Its protein product is CASSPASGGQPQHF.

V is TRBV4-1 and J is TRBJ1-5, with D perhaps matching TRBD1 (5 bases). The germline CDR1 and CDR2 sequences are MGHRA and YSYEKL. Trimming stripped 4 bases from V and 0 bases from J, with 19 bases between. CDR3 length equals 18 residues. The DNA of the CDR3 is TGCGCCAGCAGCCCGAAGGCGGGTCAGGGTTATAGCAATCAGCCCCAGCATTTT. Amino acids: CASSPKAGQGYSNQPQHF.

The CDR3 loop is CSLGSPTDTQYF. CDR3 in DNA: TGCAGCCTCGGGTCCCCCACAGATACGCAGTATTTT. This chain joins TRBV29-1 and TRBJ2-3; no definite D call. Germline V lookup: CDR1 SQVTM, CDR2 ANQGSEA. There are 12 residues in the CDR3. Trimming took off 8 bases at V and 2 bases at J, with 11 bases between the two ends.

This clonotype was seen more than once but under ten times. The CDR3 nucleotides are TGTGCCAGCAGCTTAGCGTGGGGTTCAGGAACCTACGAGCAGTACTTC. The encoded protein is CASSLAWGSGTYEQYF. The chain is built from TRBV7-6 and TRBJ2-7; D is unclear. Trimming pared 0 bases from V and 2 bases from J, leaving 14 bases between. The CDR3 has 16 residues. Germline V gene lookup returns CDR1 SGHVS and CDR2 FNYEAQ.